These T cell receptor beta chains were read from a single sample in a study of human T cells and chemical hapten exposure. MiXCR was run by TCRdb on the RACE reads, yielding one entry per CDR3 protein. The table lists approximately 69,000 distinct CDR3 sequences, over 9% of them singletons. This specimen was whole blood, taken in connection with sensitization to the hapten diphenylcyclopropenone (DPC). The receptor set was obtained from a woman aged 45-65 years with alopecia areata. Some clones in this sample may be carry-over from other donors' samples. Both conserved end residues are part of each CDR3. Each record gives: J gene, V gene, CDR3 protein.

TRBJ1-4,TRBV29-1,CSVLIQGGSEKLFF
TRBJ2-1,TRBV7-3,CASSAVGGPNEQFF
TRBJ2-2,TRBV19,CASSIRETSDITGELFF
TRBJ2-4,TRBV27,CASSGTRGSAKNIQYF
TRBJ2-2,TRBV12-3/TRBV12-4,CASSSDRITGELFF
TRBJ2-6,TRBV7-8,CASSLLGLTQSSGANVLTF
TRBJ2-6,TRBV10-2,CASGKKTGSGANVLTF
TRBJ2-5,TRBV3-1,CASSRLIAGGQETQYF
TRBJ2-3,TRBV7-9,CASNPGLSTDTQYF
TRBJ1-1,TRBV18,CASSPRDTPRRNTEAFF
TRBJ2-3,TRBV19,CASSLTATDTQYF
TRBJ2-7,TRBV30,CAWQTFTSGSEQYF
TRBJ2-3,TRBV18,CASSPLSSGLADTQYF
TRBJ2-3,TRBV11-2,CASSLDSIADTQYF
TRBJ1-2,TRBV3-1,CASSPRTRFYGYTF
TRBJ1-6,TRBV6-6,CASSHYTGGNSPLHF
TRBJ2-1,TRBV10-3,CAISEHPRPAGEEEQFF
TRBJ2-5,TRBV6-2/TRBV6-3,CASSTGTSIETQYF
TRBJ1-6,TRBV3-1,CASSQGPPNSPLHF
TRBJ1-1,TRBV19,CASMFRDRGSDEAFF
TRBJ2-2,TRBV28,CASSLWSGTANTGELFF
TRBJ2-1,TRBV7-2,CASSLSVRRPPSEQFF
TRBJ2-2,TRBV10-2,CATLGGADTGELFF
TRBJ1-2,TRBV10-3,CAISEDSNYGYTF
TRBJ1-2,TRBV18,CASSPRDDYGYTF
TRBJ1-5,TRBV6-6,CASSYSGAGSNQPQHF
TRBJ1-5,TRBV19,CASSIKTGGNQPQHF
TRBJ2-7,TRBV1,CTSSQFGFREQYF
TRBJ1-1,TRBV5-1,CASSLVRGNTEAFF
TRBJ2-1,TRBV29-1,CSVGRTGGYNEQFF
TRBJ1-2,TRBV29-1,CSVEDSRGRSYGYTF
TRBJ2-3,TRBV6-6,CASSYRDTQYF
TRBJ2-7,TRBV7-9,CASSLSAGDEQYF